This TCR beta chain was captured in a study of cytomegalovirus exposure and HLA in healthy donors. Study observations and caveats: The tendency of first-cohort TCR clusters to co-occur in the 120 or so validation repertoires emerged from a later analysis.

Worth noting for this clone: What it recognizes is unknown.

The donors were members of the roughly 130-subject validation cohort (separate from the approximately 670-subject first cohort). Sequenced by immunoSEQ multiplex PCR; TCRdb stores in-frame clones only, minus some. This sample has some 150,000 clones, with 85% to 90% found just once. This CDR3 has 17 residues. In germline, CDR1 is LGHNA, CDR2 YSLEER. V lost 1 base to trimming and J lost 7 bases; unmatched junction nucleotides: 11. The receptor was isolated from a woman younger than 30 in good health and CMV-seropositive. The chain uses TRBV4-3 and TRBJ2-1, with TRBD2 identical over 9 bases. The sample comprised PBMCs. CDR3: CASSQAPLTSGRNEQFF. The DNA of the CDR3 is TGCGCCAGCAGCCAAGCCCCCTTGACTAGCGGAAGGAATGAGCAGTTCTTC.